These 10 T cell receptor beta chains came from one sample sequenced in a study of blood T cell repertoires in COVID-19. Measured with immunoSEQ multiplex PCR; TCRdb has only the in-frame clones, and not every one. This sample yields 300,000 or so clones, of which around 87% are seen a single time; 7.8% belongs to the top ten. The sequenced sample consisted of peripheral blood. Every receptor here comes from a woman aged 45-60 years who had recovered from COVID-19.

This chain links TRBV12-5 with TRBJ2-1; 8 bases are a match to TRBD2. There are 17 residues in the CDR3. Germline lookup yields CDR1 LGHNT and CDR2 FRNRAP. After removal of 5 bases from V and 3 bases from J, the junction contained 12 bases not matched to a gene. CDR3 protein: CASGIKSSGIDYNEQFF. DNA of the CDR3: TGTGCTAGTGGTATAAAGAGTAGCGGGATAGACTACAATGAGCAGTTCTTC. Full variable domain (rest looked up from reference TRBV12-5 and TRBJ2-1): DARVTQTPRHKVTEMGQEVTMRCQPILGHNTVFWYRQTMMQGLELLAYFRNRAPLDDSGMPKDRFSAEMPDATLATLKIQPSEPRDSAVYFCASGIKSSGIDYNEQFFGPGTRLTVL.

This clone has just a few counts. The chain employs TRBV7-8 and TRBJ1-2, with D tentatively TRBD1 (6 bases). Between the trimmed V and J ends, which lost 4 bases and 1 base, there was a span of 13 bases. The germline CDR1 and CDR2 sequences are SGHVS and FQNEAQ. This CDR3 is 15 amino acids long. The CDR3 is CASSSKRQDNYGYTF. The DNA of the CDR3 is TGTGCCAGCAGCTCGAAGCGACAGGATAACTATGGCTACACCTTC. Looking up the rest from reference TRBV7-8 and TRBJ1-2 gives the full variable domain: GAGVSQSPRYKVAKRGQDVALRCDPISGHVSLFWYQQALGQGPEFLTYFQNEAQLDKSGLPSDRFFAERPEGSVSTLKIQRTQQEDSAVYLCASSSKRQDNYGYTFGSGTRLTVV.

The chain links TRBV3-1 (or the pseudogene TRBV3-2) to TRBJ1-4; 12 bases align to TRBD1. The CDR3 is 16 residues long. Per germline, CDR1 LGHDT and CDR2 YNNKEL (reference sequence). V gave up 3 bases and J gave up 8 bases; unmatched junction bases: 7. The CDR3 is CASSHDPGQGAEKLFF. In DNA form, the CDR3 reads TGTGCCAGCAGCCACGACCCGGGACAGGGGGCGGAAAAACTGTTTTTT.

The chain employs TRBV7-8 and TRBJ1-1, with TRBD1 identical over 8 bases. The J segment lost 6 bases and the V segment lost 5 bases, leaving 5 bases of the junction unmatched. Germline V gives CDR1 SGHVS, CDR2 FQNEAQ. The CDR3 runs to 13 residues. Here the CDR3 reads CASSQKTGAEAFF. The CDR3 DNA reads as TGTGCCAGCAGCCAAAAGACAGGGGCTGAAGCTTTCTTT. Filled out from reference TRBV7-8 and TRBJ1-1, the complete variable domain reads GAGVSQSPRYKVAKRGQDVALRCDPISGHVSLFWYQQALGQGPEFLTYFQNEAQLDKSGLPSDRFFAERPEGSVSTLKIQRTQQEDSAVYLCASSQKTGAEAFFGQGTRLTVV.

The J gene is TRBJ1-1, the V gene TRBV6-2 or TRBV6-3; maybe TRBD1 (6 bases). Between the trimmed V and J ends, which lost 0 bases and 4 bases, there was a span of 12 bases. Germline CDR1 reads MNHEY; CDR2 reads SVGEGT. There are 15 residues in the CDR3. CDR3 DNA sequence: TGTGCCAGCAGTTACTCGGCAGGGGTTGCCACTGAAGCTTTCTTT. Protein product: CASSYSAGVATEAFF.

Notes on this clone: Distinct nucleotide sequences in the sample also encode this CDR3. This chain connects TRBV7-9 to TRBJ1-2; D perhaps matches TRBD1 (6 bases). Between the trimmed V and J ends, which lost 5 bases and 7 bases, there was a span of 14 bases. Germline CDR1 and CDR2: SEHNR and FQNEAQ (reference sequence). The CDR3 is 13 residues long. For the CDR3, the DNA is TGTGCCAGCAGCCTATCGACAGGACTTGGCTACACCTTC. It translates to CASSLSTGLGYTF.

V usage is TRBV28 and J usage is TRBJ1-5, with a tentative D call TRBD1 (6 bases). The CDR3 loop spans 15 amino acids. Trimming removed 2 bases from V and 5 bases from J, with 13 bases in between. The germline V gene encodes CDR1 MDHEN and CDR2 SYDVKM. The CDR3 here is CASSLSAGAYQPQHF. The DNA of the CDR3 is TGTGCCAGCAGTTTAAGTGCAGGGGCTTATCAGCCCCAGCATTTT.

This CDR3 reads CASSPGRDLGEFF. DNA for the CDR3: TGTGCCAGCTCCCCCGGGAGGGACCTGGGGGAGTTCTTC. The chain links TRBV18 to TRBJ2-1, with 8 nucleotides matching TRBD2. Trimming cost V 6 bases and J 14 bases; bases outside gene matches: 12. CDR1 is KGHSH and CDR2 is LQKENI in the germline V gene. There are 13 residues in the CDR3. Full variable domain (remainder filled in from reference TRBV18 and TRBJ2-1): NAGVMQNPRHLVRRRGQEARLRCSPMKGHSHVYWYRQLPEEGLKFMVYLQKENIIDESGMPKERFSAEFPKEGPSILRIQQVVRGDSAAYFCASSPGRDLGEFFGPGTRLTVL.

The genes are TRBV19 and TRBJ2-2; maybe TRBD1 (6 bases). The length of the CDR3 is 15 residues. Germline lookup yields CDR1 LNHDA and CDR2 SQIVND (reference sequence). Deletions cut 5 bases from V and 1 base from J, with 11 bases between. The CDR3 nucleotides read TGTGCCAGTAGTGTACCGGGACAGAACACCGGGGAGCTGTTTTTT. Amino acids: CASSVPGQNTGELFF.

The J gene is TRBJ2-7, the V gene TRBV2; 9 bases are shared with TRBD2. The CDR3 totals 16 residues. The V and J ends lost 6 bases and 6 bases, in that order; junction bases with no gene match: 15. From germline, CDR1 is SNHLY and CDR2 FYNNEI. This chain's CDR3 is CASSQNLPGLASEQYF. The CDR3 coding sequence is TGTGCCAGCAGCCAGAATCTACCGGGACTAGCTAGCGAGCAGTACTTC.